Listed below are T cell receptor beta chains from one sample, sequenced in a study of blood T cells in healthy people across ages. Each CDR3 protein gets one entry after TCRdb re-called the 5' RACE reads with MiXCR. The table includes 1.5 million to 2 million distinct CDR3 sequences, approximately 32% detected once. Sequencing was done on a sample of blood. Receptor source: a woman aged 25 to 39 in good health. CDR3s include the opening cysteine and the closing phenylalanine or tryptophan. A D gene is named only where the DNA matches it firmly. Size is stated for part of the rows, as once, few or many counts, or as a class when the clone is expanded.

V: TRBV4-2; D: TRBD2; size: -; J: TRBJ2-5; DNA: TGTGCCAGCAGCCAAGGTGGCTCGCGGGGGGTAGAAGAGACCCAGTACTTC; CDR3: CASSQGGSRGVEETQYF
V: TRBV3-1; D: -; size: -; J: TRBJ1-1; DNA: TGTGCCAGCAGCCAAATGGCCACTGAAGCTTTCTTT; CDR3: CASSQMATEAFF
V: TRBV5-1; D: TRBD2; size: -; J: TRBJ2-2; DNA: TGCGCCAGCAGCTTGCCTAGCGGTACCGGGGAGCTGTTTTTT; CDR3: CASSLPSGTGELFF
V: TRBV20-1; D: TRBD1; size: -; J: TRBJ1-2; DNA: TGCAGTGCCAACCGCCCGGGACAGGGGAGTTTGGGGGGCTGCACCTTC; CDR3: CSANRPGQGSLGGCTF
V: TRBV29-1; D: TRBD2; size: -; J: TRBJ2-3; DNA: TGCAGCGCTGACCCTAGCGGGGGGGCCTCCACAGGTACGCAGTATTTT; CDR3: CSADPSGGASTGTQYF
V: TRBV10-3; D: -; size: few; J: TRBJ1-5; DNA: TGTGCCATCAGTCAGGCAGGGATCAATCAGCCCCAGCATTTT; CDR3: CAISQAGINQPQHF
V: TRBV15; D: TRBD2; size: -; J: TRBJ2-5; DNA: TGTGCCACCAGCAGAGATAATGGAGAACTAGCGGACGAAGAGACCCAGTACTTC; CDR3: CATSRDNGELADEETQYF
V: TRBV5-1; D: -; size: -; J: TRBJ2-1; DNA: TGCGCCAGCAGCTTGGCGCCTTACCCGGGGGAAAGCTCCTACAATGAGCAGTTCTTC; CDR3: CASSLAPYPGESSYNEQFF
V: TRBV29-1; D: TRBD2; size: -; J: TRBJ2-5; DNA: TGCAGCGTTGGGGCGGGGGGTCGATCGGCCCAGTACTTC; CDR3: CSVGAGGRSAQYF
V: TRBV7-9; D: -; size: -; J: TRBJ2-1; DNA: TGTGCCAGCAGCTTAGAGGGCAAGTACAATGAGCAGTTCTTC; CDR3: CASSLEGKYNEQFF
V: TRBV15; D: -; size: -; J: TRBJ2-1; DNA: TGTGCCACCAGCAGAACCCTTAAAGGGGGGAACTACAATGAGCAGTTCTTC; CDR3: CATSRTLKGGNYNEQFF
V: TRBV7-6; D: -; size: -; J: TRBJ2-3; DNA: TGTGCCAGCAGCTTAGCGGGGCGGGGGACAGAAGATACGCAGTATTTT; CDR3: CASSLAGRGTEDTQYF
V: TRBV14; D: -; size: -; J: TRBJ2-6; DNA: TGTGCCAGCAGCCAAGGACTCCGTTTCCCACCTGGGGCCAACGTCCTGACTTTC; CDR3: CASSQGLRFPPGANVLTF
V: TRBV11-2; D: -; size: -; J: TRBJ1-1; DNA: TGTGCCAGCAAGCCACCGGCCACAGTGAACACTGAAGCTTTCTTT; CDR3: CASKPPATVNTEAFF
V: TRBV10-2; D: -; size: few; J: TRBJ2-7; DNA: TGCGCCGCCGTTGCCGGGACCCTAAACGAGCAGTACTTC; CDR3: CAAVAGTLNEQYF
V: TRBV27; D: -; size: few; J: TRBJ2-5; DNA: TGTGCCAGCAGTTTTACAGGGTGGGAGACCCAGTACTTC; CDR3: CASSFTGWETQYF